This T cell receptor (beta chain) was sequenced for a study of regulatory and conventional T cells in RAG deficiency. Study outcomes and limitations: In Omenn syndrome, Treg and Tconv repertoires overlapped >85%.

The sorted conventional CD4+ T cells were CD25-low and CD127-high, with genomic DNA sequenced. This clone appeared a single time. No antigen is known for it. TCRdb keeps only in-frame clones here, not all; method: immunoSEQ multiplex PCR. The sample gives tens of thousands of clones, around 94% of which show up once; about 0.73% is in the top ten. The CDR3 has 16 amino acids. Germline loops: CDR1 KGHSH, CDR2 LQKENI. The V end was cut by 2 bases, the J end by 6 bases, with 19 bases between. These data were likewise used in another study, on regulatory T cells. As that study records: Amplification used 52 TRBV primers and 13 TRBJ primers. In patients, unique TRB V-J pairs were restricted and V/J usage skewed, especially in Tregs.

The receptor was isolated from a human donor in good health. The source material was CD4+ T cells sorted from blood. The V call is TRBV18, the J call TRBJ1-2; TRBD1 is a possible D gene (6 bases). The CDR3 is CASSPGGPLPVNGYTF. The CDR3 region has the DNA TGTGCCAGCTCACCAGGGGGGCCCCTACCGGTGAATGGCTACACCTTC.